The source of this T cell receptor (beta chain) is a study of T cells after yellow fever vaccination. TCRdb reanalysed the 5' RACE reads using MiXCR and keeps one entry per CDR3 protein. The table lists roughly 310,000 distinct CDR3 sequences, roughly 8.7% of them singletons. This CDR3 region has 15 residues. V lost 2 bases and J 3 bases, leaving 11 bases between the germline ends. Per the germline V gene, CDR1 is SGHRS and CDR2 is YFSETQ. This clonotype was observed at least ten times. The sample was PBMCs, taken on the day of the first yellow fever vaccination. The chain carries TRBV5-1 and TRBJ1-4; D uncertain. The origin of this receptor is a man aged 18 to 30 who received the YFV17D yellow fever vaccine. The CDR3, as DNA: TGCGCCAGCAGCTTCCGGGGATCAGCTAATGAAAAACTGTTTTTT. Its protein is CASSFRGSANEKLFF.